This TCR beta chain was obtained from a study of patients and donors after allogeneic stem cell transplantation. The CDR3 extends over 16 amino acids. Looked up from germline, CDR1 is MNHNS and CDR2 is SASEGT. The V end was cut by 6 bases, the J end by 3 bases, with 21 bases between. TCRdb passed the RT-PCR reads through MiXCR, listing each CDR3 protein once. The top ten hold around a tenth of the sample, which has 200,000 to 250,000 distinct CDR3 sequences, around 40% seen once. The sample taken for sequencing was blood, either unsorted or a sorted T cell fraction (not recorded which). This chain uses TRBV6-1 with TRBJ2-7; D is possibly TRBD1 (7 bases). The receptor comes from a human donor who was either an allogeneic HSCT recipient or a stem cell or donor lymphocyte infusion donor (not recorded which). It is not recorded whose cells these are; they may come from a transplant donor. The CDR3 spells CASSLRRDSRNYEQYF. DNA of the CDR3: TGTGCCAGCAGCCTGAGGAGGGACAGCCGTAACTACGAGCAGTACTTC.